What follows are 27 T cell receptor beta chains derived from one specimen sequenced in a study of shared clonotypes between healthy human individuals. Measured with immunoSEQ multiplex PCR; TCRdb has only the in-frame clones, and not every one. The sample consists of fewer than 600,000 clones, more than 70% of them appearing once. Sequencing was done on a sample of PBMCs. Every receptor here comes from a woman aged 35 to 49 in good health. Some clones in this sample may be carry-over from other donors' samples.

The rearrangement links TRBV30 to TRBJ1-5; 10 positions agree with TRBD1. J gave up 1 base and V 2 bases, and 14 bases lay outside the gene matches. The CDR3 sequence is 19 residues long. Germline V gene data show CDR1 as GTSNPN and CDR2 as SVGIG (reference sequence). The CDR3 coding sequence is TGTGCCTGGAGTCATTTATTGACAGGGGGCAGGGTGAGCAATCAGCCCCAGCATTTT. This encodes CAWSHLLTGGRVSNQPQHF.

This clone occurred once. Here the CDR3 DNA reads TGTGCCAGCCGGGACAGGGGACCCCTGATTGCTTTCTTT. This translates into CASRDRGPLIAFF. The chain is built from TRBV6-1 and TRBJ1-1, with 10 bases lining up with TRBD1. This CDR3 comprises 13 residues. The V gene's germline CDR1 is MNHNS and CDR2 SASEGT. V lost 8 bases to trimming and J lost 11 bases; unmatched junction nucleotides: 11.

This clone was observed a handful of times. The rearrangement joins TRBV6-6 to TRBJ2-7; 7 bases align to TRBD1. The germline V gene encodes CDR1 MNHNY and CDR2 SVGAGI (reference sequence). The ends lost 5 bases at V and 0 bases at J; junction bases unmatched: 10. The CDR3 length is 16 residues. The CDR3 loop reads CASSARGRPISYEQYF. CDR3 DNA sequence: TGTGCCAGCAGTGCGAGGGGGCGACCAATCTCCTACGAGCAGTACTTC.

The rearrangement joins TRBV29-1 to TRBJ2-2, with D possibly being TRBD2 (6 bases). CDR1 and CDR2 from the germline V gene are SQVTM and ANQGSEA. V was pared by 7 bases and J by 6 bases, with 9 bases between. This CDR3 has 11 amino acids. CDR3 loop: CSGGGSGELFF. In DNA form, the CDR3 reads TGCAGCGGGGGAGGCTCCGGGGAGCTGTTTTTT.

The chain joins TRBV9 to TRBJ2-1, with a tentative D call TRBD1 (6 bases). Deletions cut 0 bases from V and 2 bases from J, with 9 bases between. The CDR3 contains 15 residues. Germline V gene data show CDR1 as SGDLS and CDR2 as YYNGEE. The CDR3 region has the DNA TGTGCCAGCAGCGTAGCCAGGGGAACCTACAATGAGCAGTTCTTC. Translated: CASSVARGTYNEQFF.

This chain connects TRBV30 to TRBJ2-5, with 8 bases fitting TRBD2. The DNA matches TRBJ2-7 better at its end, which makes the J call doubtful. The CDR3 spans 15 residues. CDR1 GTSNPN and CDR2 SVGIG come from the germline V gene (reference sequence). CDR3 protein: CAWSLAGFLSYEQYF. The CDR3 nucleotides read TGTGCCTGGAGCCTAGCGGGCTTCCTCTCCTACGAGCAGTACTTC.

The chain uses TRBV11-2 and TRBJ2-1, with 8 bases identical to TRBD1. This CDR3 contains 13 residues. V lost 5 bases to trimming and J lost 9 bases; unmatched junction nucleotides: 6. Germline V CDR1 and CDR2: SGHAT, FQNNGV. The DNA for the CDR3 is TGTGCCAGCAGCGCGGACAGGGCCGTTGAGCAGTTCTTC. It translates to CASSADRAVEQFF. The full variable domain, completed using reference TRBV11-2 and TRBJ2-1, is EAGVAQSPRYKIIEKRQSVAFWCNPISGHATLYWYQQILGQGPKLLIQFQNNGVVDDSQLPKDRFSAERLKGVDSTLKIQPAKLEDSAVYLCASSADRAVEQFFGPGTRLTVL.

The CDR3 spells CAISGGMGDTQYF. In DNA, the CDR3 is TGTGCCATCTCTGGCGGAATGGGAGATACGCAGTATTTT. This chain joins TRBV10-3 and TRBJ2-3, with unresolved D. Germline V gene data show CDR1 as ENHRY and CDR2 as SYGVKD. The V end was cut by 8 bases, the J end by 5 bases, with 14 bases between. CDR3 length equals 13 residues.

This chain uses TRBV27 with TRBJ1-5; D is unresolved. Per germline, CDR1 MNHEY and CDR2 SMNVEV (reference sequence). CDR3 length: 14 amino acids. The V and J ends lost 6 bases and 1 base respectively, with 10 bases between them. The CDR3, as DNA: TGTGCCAGCAGAGGAGCCGGGAGCAATCAGCCCCAGCATTTT. It codes for CASRGAGSNQPQHF.

The chain couples TRBV4-2 to TRBJ2-2, with D unresolved. CDR1 and CDR2 from the germline V gene are LGHNA and YNFKEQ. CDR3 length: 15 residues. V lost 0 bases and J lost 6, with 11 bases in between. CDR3 nucleotides: TGTGCCAGCAGCCAAGAATCCGGGTATGCCGGGGAGCTGTTTTTT. Translation gives CASSQESGYAGELFF.

The rearrangement links TRBV27 to TRBJ1-1, with D unclear. CDR3 length: 15 residues. Germline assignment: CDR1 MNHEY and CDR2 SMNVEV (reference sequence). Trimming took 3 bases from V and 1 from J, leaving 12 bases between them. Written as DNA, the CDR3 is TGTGCCAGCAGTTTTTATCCAGGCCGGAACACTGAAGCTTTCTTT. Its protein is CASSFYPGRNTEAFF.

This clone was seen once. A far larger clone lies a single base away; this is likely a read error. The conserved phenylalanine or tryptophan normally closing the CDR3 is absent here, so this likely arose from a read error. The chain employs TRBV6-6 and TRBJ1-1, with a tentative D call TRBD1 (5 bases). V was pared by 6 bases and J by 1 base, with 9 bases between. There are 13 residues in the CDR3. Germline CDR1 MNHNY, CDR2 SVGAGI (reference sequence). The CDR3 is CASSPTENTEAFY. The CDR3 DNA follows: TGTGCCAGCAGCCCGACAGAGAACACTGAAGCTTTCTAT.

This sequence joins TRBV5-4 and TRBJ2-4, with D perhaps TRBD2 (6 bases). Germline V gene lookup returns CDR1 SGHNT and CDR2 YYREEE (reference sequence). Trimming cost V 3 bases and J 0 bases, with 10 bases left between them. CDR3 length: 15 amino acids. This CDR3 reads CASSSGGVAKNIQYF. The CDR3 nucleotides read TGTGCCAGCAGCTCCGGAGGGGTAGCCAAAAACATTCAGTACTTC.

CDR3 nucleotide sequence: TGTGCCAGCAGTATACAGGAAAACACTGAAGCTTTCTTT. It specifies CASSIQENTEAFF. The chain couples TRBV6-4 to TRBJ1-1, with D tentatively TRBD1 (5 bases). V lost 5 bases, J lost 2 bases, and 9 bases lay in between. CDR3 length equals 13 residues. Germline values: CDR1 MRHNA, CDR2 SNTAGT.

The V gene is TRBV7-2, the J gene TRBJ2-3; D possibly uses TRBD1 or TRBD2 (5 bases each). With 5 bases removed from V and 6 bases from J, the gap between germline ends came to 15 bases. Germline values: CDR1 SGHTA, CDR2 FQGNSA. The CDR3 spans 14 residues. The CDR3 here is CASSADWGTDTQYF. The CDR3 DNA follows: TGTGCCAGCAGCGCGGACTGGGGGACGGATACGCAGTATTTT.

On this clone: A far bigger clonotype differs at one base, so this is likely a read error. The sample contains more than one DNA sequence encoding this CDR3. V usage is TRBV29-1 and J usage is TRBJ1-1; D unclear. The V gene's germline CDR1 is SQVTM and CDR2 ANQGSEA. This CDR3 is built from 11 residues. V was shortened by 3 bases and J by 6 bases, with 8 bases between the two germline ends. CDR3 amino acids: CSVEYRAEAFF. CDR3 sequence (DNA): TGCAGCGTTGAGTATCGTGCTGAAGCTTTCTTT. Supplemented by reference TRBV29-1 and TRBJ1-1, the full variable domain reads SAVISQKPSRDICQRGTSLTIQCQVDSQVTMMFWYRQQPGQSLTLIATANQGSEATYESGFVIDKFPISRPNLTFSTLTVSNMSPEDSSIYLCSVEYRAEAFFGQGTRLTVV.

The chain employs TRBV5-1 and TRBJ2-1, with D possibly TRBD2 on 6 matching bases. Germline CDR1 SGHRS, CDR2 YFSETQ. The CDR3 is 15 residues long. Trimming pared 0 bases from V and 7 bases from J, leaving 14 bases between. CDR3 sequence: CASSLESGYGNEQFF. The CDR3 coding sequence is TGCGCCAGCAGCTTGGAGAGCGGGTATGGGAATGAGCAGTTCTTC.

Comment on this clone: A read error is possible here, since a much larger clone lies one base away. The chain combines TRBV28 with TRBJ2-1, with D unclear. The V and J ends lost 6 bases and 3 bases respectively, with 3 bases between them. The CDR3 extends over 11 amino acids. Germline V gene lookup returns CDR1 MDHEN and CDR2 SYDVKM. CDR3 nucleotide sequence: TGTGCCAGCAGCGGCTACAATGAGCAGTTCTTC. It codes for CASSGYNEQFF. The variable domain in full, with the rest retrieved from reference TRBV28 and TRBJ2-1, is DVKVTQSSRYLVKRTGEKVFLECVQDMDHENMFWYRQDPGLGLRLIYFSYDVKMKEKGDIPEGYSVSREKKERFSLILESASTNQTSMYLCASSGYNEQFFGPGTRLTVL.

The rearrangement joins TRBV18 to TRBJ2-7; tentative D call: TRBD1 (5 bases). V dropped 5 bases and J dropped 0 bases, with 14 bases sitting between them. CDR1 is KGHSH, CDR2 LQKENI, per germline. This CDR3 contains 15 residues. CDR3 region: CASSDGAESSYEQYF. CDR3 DNA: TGTGCCAGCTCAGATGGGGCAGAATCCTCCTACGAGCAGTACTTC. The variable domain in full, completed from reference TRBV18 and TRBJ2-7, reads NAGVMQNPRHLVRRRGQEARLRCSPMKGHSHVYWYRQLPEEGLKFMVYLQKENIIDESGMPKERFSAEFPKEGPSILRIQQVVRGDSAAYFCASSDGAESSYEQYFGPGTRLTVT.

V is TRBV18 and J is TRBJ2-3, with TRBD2 matching 9 bases. The V and J ends lost 6 bases and 1 base, in that order; junction bases with no gene match: 8. CDR3 size: 16 residues. Germline assignment: CDR1 KGHSH and CDR2 LQKENI. CDR3 nucleotides: TGTGCCAGCTCCCTCGCTAGGACTAGCGGCACAGATACGCAGTATTTT. Residues: CASSLARTSGTDTQYF.

This chain joins TRBV28 and TRBJ1-5; D is possibly TRBD1 (5 bases). V lost 3 bases and J 1 base, leaving 10 bases between the germline ends. The CDR3 runs to 15 residues. CDR1 is MDHEN, CDR2 SYDVKM, per germline. In DNA form, the CDR3 reads TGTGCCAGCAGTTTGGTACAGGTGAGCAATCAGCCCCAGCATTTT. Encoded protein: CASSLVQVSNQPQHF.

Concerning this clone: A much larger clone sits a single nucleotide away, making a read error possible. The sample holds other DNA sequences that translate to the same CDR3. The V gene is TRBV28, the J gene TRBJ2-7; D call uncertain. Germline CDR1 and CDR2: MDHEN and SYDVKM. V was shortened by 3 bases and J by 0 bases, with 6 bases between the two germline ends. The CDR3 has 13 residues. The CDR3 DNA follows: TGTGCCAGCAGTTTCGCGCCCTCCTACGAGCAGTACTTC. Encoded protein: CASSFAPSYEQYF.

The rearrangement uses TRBV4-1 and TRBJ2-1; TRBD2 is a possible D gene (5 bases). The CDR3 spans 14 residues. Germline values: CDR1 MGHRA, CDR2 YSYEKL. The V end lost 4 bases, the J end lost 8 bases, and 15 bases lay between the germline ends. This chain's CDR3 is CASSRDERYDEQFF. In DNA form, the CDR3 reads TGCGCCAGCAGCCGAGATGAGCGGTACGATGAGCAGTTCTTC.

The CDR3: CASKPGLAGEGEQYF. The CDR3 nucleotides are TGTGCCAGCAAGCCGGGACTAGCGGGAGAAGGCGAGCAGTACTTC. This chain links TRBV2 with TRBJ2-7, with TRBD2 matching 14 bases. The germline gives CDR1 SNHLY, CDR2 FYNNEI. This CDR3 region has 15 residues. V lost 7 bases, J lost 6 bases, and 8 bases stayed unmatched.

The chain has TRBV7-9 and TRBJ2-2; the D gene is possibly TRBD1 (5 bases). V was trimmed by 2 bases and J by 6 bases, leaving 10 bases between them. The germline V gene encodes CDR1 SEHNR and CDR2 FQNEAQ (reference sequence). This CDR3 has 14 residues. The CDR3 sequence: CASSLRGWAGELFF. In DNA, the CDR3 is TGTGCCAGCAGCTTAAGGGGCTGGGCCGGGGAGCTGTTTTTT.

The chain recombines TRBV5-6 with TRBJ2-7; maybe TRBD2 (5 bases). Trimming removed 1 base at V and 6 bases at J, with 14 bases between. The germline V gene has CDR1 SGHDT and CDR2 YYEEEE. This CDR3 is built from 14 residues. The CDR3 here is CASSLSLVRLEQYF. As DNA, the CDR3 is TGTGCCAGCAGCTTGTCACTAGTGAGGCTCGAGCAGTACTTC.

The V and J genes are TRBV18 and TRBJ2-7; 7 bases fit TRBD2. CDR1 KGHSH and CDR2 LQKENI come from the germline V gene. The CDR3 sequence is 17 residues long. J was trimmed by 2 bases and V by 3 bases; bases with no gene match: 13. Here the CDR3 DNA reads TGTGCCAGCTCACCCCTCTCAAGGGAGGGGATCACCTACGAGCAGTACTTC. This sequence encodes CASSPLSREGITYEQYF.